These 22 T cell receptor beta chains share one sample of origin, sequenced in a study of circulating and synovial CD4+ cells in juvenile arthritis. Method: immunoSEQ multiplex PCR; TCRdb's copy keeps in-frame clones and lacks some. Of some 33,000 clones in the sample, roughly 94% were seen once. Sequenced input: CD4+ T cells from blood. The receptors were sampled from a human donor with juvenile idiopathic arthritis.

The chain employs TRBV4-1 and TRBJ1-1; D remains ambiguous. This CDR3 is built from 16 residues. Deletions cut 2 bases from V and 5 bases from J, with 18 bases between. Per the germline V gene, CDR1 is MGHRA and CDR2 is YSYEKL. The CDR3 reads CASSQPKDRGVTEAFF. CDR3 coding DNA: TGCGCCAGCAGCCAACCCAAGGATCGGGGTGTGACTGAAGCTTTCTTT.

The chain couples TRBV6-5 to TRBJ1-1; possible D gene TRBD1, 5 bases. Deletions cut 2 bases from V and 1 base from J, with 14 bases between. CDR1 and CDR2 from the germline V gene are MNHEY and SVGAGI. The CDR3 totals 16 residues. The CDR3 coding sequence is TGTGCCAGCAGTTACCCTGACAGTCAACCGAACACTGAAGCTTTCTTT. Its protein is CASSYPDSQPNTEAFF.

This chain connects TRBV5-8 to TRBJ2-2, with 7 bases fitting TRBD1. The germline V gene encodes CDR1 SGHTS and CDR2 YDEGEE. This CDR3 is 16 amino acids long. V was clipped by 4 bases and J by 3 bases; unmatched bases: 9. CDR3: CASSLDRPLDTGELFF. Here the CDR3 DNA reads TGTGCCAGCAGCCTGGACAGGCCACTCGACACCGGGGAGCTGTTTTTT.

The chain carries TRBV7-2 and TRBJ2-5; D might be TRBD2 (5 bases). With 5 bases removed from V and 1 base from J, the gap between germline ends came to 11 bases. The CDR3 loop spans 14 amino acids. CDR1 is SGHTA and CDR2 is FQGNSA in the germline V gene. CDR3 in DNA: TGTGCCAGCAGCCCCCGAGCGGTCCAAGAGACCCAGTACTTC. It is translated as CASSPRAVQETQYF.

The chain carries TRBV29-1 and TRBJ2-1; TRBD1 matches 10 bases. Looked up from germline, CDR1 is SQVTM and CDR2 is ANQGSEA. V shed 2 bases, J shed 8 bases, and the junction held 9 bases outside the gene matches. The CDR3 is made up of 15 amino acids. CDR3 DNA: TGCAGCGTTGAATTCCGGGACAGGGGTATCTATGAGCAGTTCTTC. Its translation: CSVEFRDRGIYEQFF.

This clone was seen a few times. The chain employs TRBV5-4 and TRBJ1-6; D is unresolved. Germline CDR1 SGHNT, CDR2 YYREEE (reference sequence). The CDR3 has 13 residues. The V gene lost 0 bases and the J gene lost 14 bases, with 12 bases spanning the gap. CDR3 DNA sequence: TGTGCCAGCAGCTTGGGAACCCAATACACCCTCCACTTT. Translated: CASSLGTQYTLHF.

The chain links TRBV27 to TRBJ2-7, with 11 bases fitting TRBD1. This CDR3 is built from 17 residues. Germline CDR1 is MNHEY and CDR2 is SMNVEV (reference sequence). After removal of 5 bases from V and 4 bases from J, the junction contained 13 bases not matched to a gene. The CDR3 nucleotides read TGTGCCAGCAGTCCTTTAGGTTGGGGGACAGGGGGGTACGAGCAGTACTTC. Its protein is CASSPLGWGTGGYEQYF.

The chain uses TRBV30 and TRBJ2-3, with 9 bases aligning to TRBD2. Germline-derived CDR1 and CDR2 are GTSNPN and SVGIG (reference sequence). The V segment lost 5 bases and the J segment 8 bases; nucleotides outside the gene matches: 11. The CDR3 runs 14 residues. The chain's CDR3 is CAWGTGTSPPTQYF. CDR3 nucleotides: TGTGCCTGGGGGACCGGGACTAGCCCTCCTACGCAGTATTTT.

This clone has a single count. The rearrangement links TRBV7-2 to TRBJ1-4, with D possibly being TRBD1 (6 bases). The germline CDR1 and CDR2 sequences are SGHTA and FQGNSA. The CDR3 consists of 17 residues. Trimming removed 1 base from V and 3 bases from J, with 15 bases in between. CDR3: CASSLGWGREANEKLFF. The CDR3 nucleotides are TGTGCCAGCAGCTTAGGATGGGGGCGTGAAGCTAATGAAAAACTGTTTTTT.

V and J are TRBV6-1 and TRBJ2-5, with 9 bases fitting TRBD1. The last part of the DNA fits TRBJ2-7 better; the J call may be wrong. The CDR3 is 17 amino acids. Per the germline V gene, CDR1 is MNHNS and CDR2 is SASEGT. The CDR3: CASSDVPGTGISYEQYF. CDR3 DNA sequence: TGTGCCAGCAGTGACGTACCGGGGACAGGGATCTCCTACGAGCAGTACTTC.

This rearrangement joins TRBV10-3 to TRBJ1-1; 7 nucleotides agree with TRBD1. The CDR3 extends over 13 amino acids. V was pared by 11 bases and J by 0 bases, with 6 bases of the junction left unmatched. In germline, CDR1 is ENHRY, CDR2 SYGVKD. CDR3 sequence reads: CAAGTEMNTEAFF. The CDR3 DNA follows: TGTGCCGCCGGGACAGAGATGAACACTGAAGCTTTCTTT.

The chain links TRBV19 to TRBJ2-3; D unresolved. Germline CDR1 and CDR2: LNHDA and SQIVND (reference sequence). This CDR3 has 12 amino acids. Trimming pared 4 bases from V and 3 bases from J, leaving 5 bases between. DNA of the CDR3: TGTGCCAGTAGTAGAGCTACAGATACGCAGTATTTT. It translates to CASSRATDTQYF.

The rearrangement links TRBV12-5 to TRBJ2-2; 16 nucleotides match TRBD2. J gave up 10 bases and V 5 bases, and 7 bases lay outside the gene matches. This CDR3 spans 16 amino acids. From germline, CDR1 is LGHNT and CDR2 FRNRAP. The DNA for the CDR3 is TGTGCTAGTGGTCCGGGGACTAGCGGGGGGGTGAAGGAGCTGTTTTTT. Protein sequence: CASGPGTSGGVKELFF.

The sample holds one count of this clone. The chain couples TRBV29-1 to TRBJ1-2, with a tentative D call TRBD1 (6 bases). This CDR3 has 14 amino acids. The germline CDR1 and CDR2 sequences are SQVTM and ANQGSEA. V was clipped by 3 bases and J by 8 bases, with 19 bases between them. The CDR3 loop reads CSVEGGRGLEGYTF. CDR3 nucleotides: TGCAGCGTTGAGGGGGGGCGCGGGTTAGAGGGCTACACCTTC.

This clone has only a few counts. This sequence joins TRBV19 and TRBJ1-2, with D possibly being TRBD1 (6 bases). Per the germline V gene, CDR1 is LNHDA and CDR2 is SQIVND (reference sequence). This CDR3 comprises 14 residues. V dropped 1 base and J dropped 4 bases, with 10 bases sitting between them. The CDR3 protein is CASSIGGGFYGYTF. As DNA, the CDR3 is TGTGCCAGTAGTATAGGAGGGGGATTCTATGGCTACACCTTC.

The chain couples TRBV6-4 to TRBJ2-3; 11 bases are shared with TRBD2. The V gene end was trimmed by 4 bases and the J gene end by 2 bases; junction bases not matched to a gene: 2. This CDR3 is built from 15 residues. Looked up from germline, CDR1 is MRHNA and CDR2 is SNTAGT. The CDR3 spells CASSGGLAVTDTQYF. CDR3 nucleotide sequence: TGTGCCAGCAGTGGGGGACTAGCGGTCACAGATACGCAGTATTTT.

This rearrangement joins TRBV5-1 to TRBJ2-6; D is uncertain. The CDR3 runs to 13 residues. Germline V gives CDR1 SGHRS, CDR2 YFSETQ. The germline V and J ends were trimmed by 4 bases and 2 bases, with 4 bases remaining between them. The CDR3 here is CASSPPGANVLTF. In DNA form, the CDR3 reads TGCGCCAGCAGCCCTCCTGGGGCCAACGTCCTGACTTTC.

The chain has TRBV7-6 and TRBJ2-3; a weak D match, TRBD1 (6 bases). Per germline, CDR1 SGHVS and CDR2 FNYEAQ. V was clipped by 2 bases and J by 4 bases, with 10 bases between them. This CDR3 region has 14 residues. Here the CDR3 reads CASSLLRGSDTQYF. As DNA, the CDR3 is TGTGCCAGCAGCTTATTAAGGGGGTCAGATACGCAGTATTTT.

The genes are TRBV4-3 and TRBJ1-2; TRBD1 matches 9 bases. Germline loops: CDR1 LGHNA, CDR2 YSLEER. The CDR3 has 15 amino acids. The V segment lost 0 bases and the J segment 5 bases; nucleotides outside the gene matches: 4. The CDR3 coding sequence is TGCGCCAGCAGCCAAGATTGGGGACAGGGTTATGGCTACACCTTC. Its protein is CASSQDWGQGYGYTF.

The chain employs TRBV4-1 and TRBJ2-1; tentative D call: TRBD2 (6 bases). Germline values: CDR1 MGHRA, CDR2 YSYEKL. V was cut by 0 bases and J by 3 bases, with 15 bases left in between. CDR3 length equals 17 residues. The CDR3 region has the DNA TGCGCCAGCAGCCAAGATATGGGACTCAAGCTCTACAATGAGCAGTTCTTC. Amino acids: CASSQDMGLKLYNEQFF.

The chain combines TRBV4-1 with TRBJ1-1, with a possible D match to TRBD1 (6 bases). Per germline, CDR1 MGHRA and CDR2 YSYEKL. The CDR3 is 16 amino acids. Trimming took 1 base from V and 0 from J, leaving 12 bases between them. The CDR3 DNA follows: TGCGCCAGCAGCCAAGGATTGGACAGAATGAACACTGAAGCTTTCTTT. Amino acids: CASSQGLDRMNTEAFF.

This clone occurred once. This chain joins TRBV7-2 and TRBJ2-1; no reliable D call. The CDR3 length is 12 residues. Germline assignment: CDR1 SGHTA and CDR2 FQGNSA. V was pared by 3 bases and J by 10 bases, with 10 bases between. The CDR3 DNA reads TGTGCCAGCAGCTTGACTTATACCGAGCAGTTCTTC. It codes for CASSLTYTEQFF.